This T cell receptor (beta chain) comes out of a study of blood T cell repertoires in COVID-19. Study-level information: COVID-19 samples collected from the United States, Italy and Spain covered acute and convalescent phases.

Original processing methods: Researchers report that nucleated cell counts were estimated from reference gene primer amplification. Using immunoSEQ multiplex PCR, the repertoire was profiled, and TCRdb retains in-frame clones only, with some absent. V, J and clone size are those of that table, while D and trimming were read from the DNA. Altogether 90,000 to 100,000 clones are present, roughly 72% being singletons, with the ten largest covering approximately 25%. Germline V gene sequence: CDR1 SQVTM, CDR2 ANQGSEA. Between the trimmed V and J ends, which lost 3 bases and 1 base, there was a span of 6 bases. The CDR3 extends over 13 amino acids.

V usage is TRBV29-1 and J usage is TRBJ2-2; perhaps TRBD2 as D (5 bases). Sequenced sample: peripheral blood. The clonotype originates from a woman aged 55-70 years in a cohort sampled during active or convalescent COVID-19. CDR3 in DNA: TGCAGCGTTGATGCGGGGAACACCGGGGAGCTGTTTTTT. This codes for CSVDAGNTGELFF.